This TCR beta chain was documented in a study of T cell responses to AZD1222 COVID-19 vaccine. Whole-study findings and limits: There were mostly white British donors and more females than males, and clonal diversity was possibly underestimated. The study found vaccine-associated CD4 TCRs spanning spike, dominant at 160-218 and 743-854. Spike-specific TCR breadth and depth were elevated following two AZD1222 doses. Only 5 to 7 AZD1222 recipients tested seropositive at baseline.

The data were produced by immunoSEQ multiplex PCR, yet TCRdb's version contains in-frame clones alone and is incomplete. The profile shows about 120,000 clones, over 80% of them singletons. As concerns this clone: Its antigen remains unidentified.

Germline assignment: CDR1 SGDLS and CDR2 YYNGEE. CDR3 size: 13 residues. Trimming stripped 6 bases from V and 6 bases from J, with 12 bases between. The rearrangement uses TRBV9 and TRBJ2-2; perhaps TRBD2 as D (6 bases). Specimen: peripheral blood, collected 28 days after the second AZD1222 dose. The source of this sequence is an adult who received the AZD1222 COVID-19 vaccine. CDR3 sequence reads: CASKRLASGELFF. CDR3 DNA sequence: TGTGCCAGCAAACGCCTAGCGTCCGGGGAGCTGTTTTTT.